The entry below describes one T cell receptor (beta chain). Antigen: not known. This entry belongs to a study of cytomegalovirus exposure and HLA in healthy donors. Study-wide results and caveats: The Asian-associated ancestry cluster reportedly had fewer N-insertions than the approximately 650-donor mean in a later analysis. Overall, roughly 160 TCR beta chains were annotated as cytomegalovirus-associated. In a later analysis, TCR beta V- and J-gene trimming showed a link to a missense DCLRE1C variant. Productive rates of about 87% or about 30% were seen for most TCR beta V segments in an earlier analysis.

The PCR contained 60 Vbeta and 13 Jbeta primers. Clones were sequenced by immunoSEQ multiplex PCR, and TCRdb holds only the in-frame ones, with some missing. The table has more than 100,000 clones, around 80% seen once; the top ten hold over 0.2%. This CDR3 is built from 14 residues. V lost 4 bases and J lost 5; bases outside the gene matches: 7. Germline-derived CDR1 and CDR2 are SGHTS and YDEGEE. V usage is TRBV5-8 and J usage is TRBJ2-5; 8 bases align to TRBD2. Sequencing used PBMCs. This clonotype was obtained from a man aged 50 to 60 in good health and CMV-seronegative. The CDR3 region is CASSPGTRGETQYF. CDR3 sequence (DNA): TGTGCCAGCAGCCCCGGGACTAGGGGGGAGACCCAGTACTTC.